The 18 T cell receptor beta chains in this list originate from one sample, sequenced in a study of memory CD4+ T cells and cytomegalovirus serostatus. The sort gate was single viable CD3+CD4+CD8-CD45RO+ cells for memory CD4+ T cells. Sequenced by immunoSEQ multiplex PCR; TCRdb stores in-frame clones only, minus some. There are 60,000 to 70,000 clones in the sample; less than 85% occur only once, and approximately 0.54% lies in the top ten. The sequenced sample was memory CD4+ T cells from blood. Source of these receptors: an adult in good health and CMV-seronegative. Some clones in this sample may be carry-over from other donors' samples.

V is TRBV5-1 and J is TRBJ2-1, with unresolved D. V was cut by 4 bases and J by 0 bases, with 2 bases left in between. The CDR3 consists of 12 residues. Germline CDR1 and CDR2: SGHRS and YFSETQ. The CDR3 reads CASSASYNEQFF. CDR3 coding DNA: TGCGCCAGCAGCGCCTCCTACAATGAGCAGTTCTTC. Complete variable domain (other parts from reference TRBV5-1 and TRBJ2-1): KAGVTQTPRYLIKTRGQQVTLSCSPISGHRSVSWYQQTPGQGLQFLFEYFSETQRNKGNFPGRFSGRQFSNSRSEMNVSTLELGDSALYLCASSASYNEQFFGPGTRLTVL.

The gene calls are TRBV6-4 and TRBJ2-1; the D call may be TRBD1 or TRBD2 (5 bases each). The CDR3 runs 15 residues. Germline-derived CDR1 and CDR2 are MRHNA and SNTAGT. V gave up 0 bases and J gave up 6 bases, with 12 bases separating them. The CDR3 protein is CASSDSVGESNEQFF. For the CDR3, the DNA is TGTGCCAGCAGTGACTCCGTGGGGGAGTCCAATGAGCAGTTCTTC.

This chain joins TRBV7-6 and TRBJ1-2, with a tentative D call TRBD1 (5 bases). Germline V gives CDR1 SGHVS, CDR2 FNYEAQ. The CDR3 is 16 residues long. V was pared by 1 base and J by 4 bases, with 16 bases between. CDR3 residues: CASSLVGPPSFYGYTF. The CDR3 bases are TGTGCCAGCAGCTTAGTGGGGCCACCCTCGTTCTATGGCTACACCTTC.

The chain joins TRBV27 to TRBJ2-7, with 7 positions matching TRBD2. CDR3 length: 14 amino acids. The V gene end was trimmed by 0 bases and the J gene end by 4 bases; junction bases not matched to a gene: 3. Germline V gene sequence: CDR1 MNHEY, CDR2 SMNVEV (reference sequence). For the CDR3, the DNA is TGTGCCAGCAGTTTATCTGGGAGGGCGTACGAGCAGTACTTC. Translation gives CASSLSGRAYEQYF.

The J gene is TRBJ1-3, the V gene TRBV28; D ambiguous. Germline-derived CDR1 and CDR2 are MDHEN and SYDVKM. Deletions cut 3 bases from V and 0 bases from J, with 15 bases between. The CDR3 runs 17 residues. The CDR3 DNA is TGTGCCAGCAGTTTTTACCGGTGGAAGAGCTCTGGAAACACCATATATTTT. This codes for CASSFYRWKSSGNTIYF. Together with reference TRBV28 and TRBJ1-3, the CDR3 gives the full variable domain: DVKVTQSSRYLVKRTGEKVFLECVQDMDHENMFWYRQDPGLGLRLIYFSYDVKMKEKGDIPEGYSVSREKKERFSLILESASTNQTSMYLCASSFYRWKSSGNTIYFGEGSWLTVV.

CDR3 sequence (DNA): TGCAGCGCCTCGCCGGGACAGGGGGCGGTTTACGAGCAGTACTTC. Encoded protein: CSASPGQGAVYEQYF. V gene TRBV29-1 combines with J gene TRBJ2-7, with 12 bases lining up with TRBD1. V was pared by 7 bases and J by 4 bases, with 11 bases of the junction left unmatched. In germline, CDR1 is SQVTM, CDR2 ANQGSEA. The CDR3 is 15 residues long.

The rearrangement uses TRBV9 and TRBJ2-7; D is ambiguous. The ends were cut back, 0 bases at V and 3 bases at J, with 13 bases in the middle. The CDR3 loop spans 15 amino acids. Germline V gene lookup returns CDR1 SGDLS and CDR2 YYNGEE. CDR3 sequence (DNA): TGTGCCAGCAGCGTAGGAAGCGACCCCTTCTACGAGCAGTACTTC. It encodes CASSVGSDPFYEQYF.

This rearrangement joins TRBV5-5 to TRBJ1-5; D is perhaps TRBD1 (5 bases). Trimming shortened V by 4 bases and J by 9 bases, and 17 bases separated the two germline ends. Germline V gene data show CDR1 as SGHKS and CDR2 as YYEKEE (reference sequence). The CDR3 covers 14 residues. The CDR3 DNA reads TGTGCCAGCAGCCGGGACGGGGCACGGAGGCCCCAGCATTTT. Protein sequence: CASSRDGARRPQHF.

The rearrangement joins TRBV7-2 to TRBJ2-4; the D gene is possibly TRBD1 (5 bases). CDR1 is SGHTA, CDR2 FQGNSA, per germline. This CDR3 is built from 13 residues. V dropped 5 bases and J dropped 9 bases, with 14 bases sitting between them. The CDR3 bases are TGTGCCAGCAGCAGAAGCAGGGTAGGCATTCAGTACTTC. Protein sequence: CASSRSRVGIQYF.

This clone was seen more than once but under ten times. The chain carries TRBV30 and TRBJ2-5; TRBD1 or TRBD2 may be the D gene (5 bases each). Trimming left V 4 bases short and J 5 bases short, with 23 bases between. The CDR3 is 16 amino acids. Germline V gene lookup returns CDR1 GTSNPN and CDR2 SVGIG (reference sequence). In DNA form, the CDR3 reads TGTGCCTGGACTCCAATCCGGGGCCCGGGGTCGGAGACCCAGTACTTC. Amino acids: CAWTPIRGPGSETQYF.

In its sample, this clone ranks as medium-sized. Distinct nucleotide sequences in the sample also encode this CDR3. The chain uses TRBV2 and TRBJ1-5; D remains ambiguous. The CDR3 is 14 amino acids. Trimming left V 3 bases short and J 5 bases short, with 11 bases between. Germline V gene sequence: CDR1 SNHLY, CDR2 FYNNEI. The CDR3 DNA follows: TGTGCCAGCAGTGACTCGGCCGACGATCAGCCCCAGCATTTT. Translating gives CASSDSADDQPQHF.

The chain carries TRBV30 and TRBJ1-1; 7 nucleotides align to TRBD1. The CDR3 consists of 16 residues. Germline CDR1 GTSNPN, CDR2 SVGIG (reference sequence). The trim removed 2 bases at V and 0 bases at J, leaving 9 bases unmatched. In DNA, the CDR3 is TGTGCCTGGAGTTCCCGGGACAGACCTATGAACACTGAAGCTTTCTTT. It specifies CAWSSRDRPMNTEAFF. Filled out from reference TRBV30 and TRBJ1-1, the complete variable domain reads SQTIHQWPATLVQPVGSPLSLECTVEGTSNPNLYWYRQAAGRGLQLLFYSVGIGQISSEVPQNLSASRPQDRQFILSSKKLLLSDSGFYLCAWSSRDRPMNTEAFFGQGTRLTVV.

CDR3 nucleotide sequence: TGTGCCAGCAGCTTAGGGACAAAGCACTCACCCCTCCACTTT. It codes for CASSLGTKHSPLHF. V and J are TRBV11-2 and TRBJ1-6; the D gene is possibly TRBD1 (5 bases). This CDR3 region has 14 residues. V lost 1 base to trimming and J lost 10 bases, with 11 bases between them. Germline CDR1 and CDR2: SGHAT and FQNNGV.

CDR3 loop: CTSSQGLAGGLAKNIQYF. CDR3 in DNA: TGCACCAGCAGCCAGGGACTAGCGGGGGGGTTAGCCAAAAACATTCAGTACTTC. The genes are TRBV1 and TRBJ2-4; TRBD2 is the table's D call, not checked against the DNA. TRBV1 is a listed pseudogene. The CDR3 has 18 amino acids.

This rearrangement joins TRBV30 to TRBJ1-5, with D possibly TRBD1 on 6 matching bases. Between the trimmed V and J ends, which lost 3 bases and 3 bases, there was a span of 9 bases. This CDR3 contains 13 residues. In germline, CDR1 is GTSNPN, CDR2 SVGIG (reference sequence). CDR3 nucleotide sequence: TGTGCCTGGAGCCGGGACACCAATCAGCCCCAGCATTTT. Protein sequence: CAWSRDTNQPQHF.

J is TRBJ1-5 and V is TRBV7-2; perhaps TRBD1 as D (6 bases). V gave up 3 bases and J gave up 6 bases, with 6 bases separating them. In germline, CDR1 is SGHTA, CDR2 FQGNSA. The CDR3 runs to 12 residues. The DNA of the CDR3 is TGTGCCAGCAGCTTCAGGGGTCAGCCCCAGCATTTT. This codes for CASSFRGQPQHF.

The chain carries TRBV29-1 and TRBJ1-2; D not resolved. Trimming left V 4 bases short and J 4 bases short, with 13 bases between. The CDR3 has 13 residues. Germline V gene lookup returns CDR1 SQVTM and CDR2 ANQGSEA. The CDR3 bases are TGCAGCGTTGGTGGAACAGCCTCCTATGGCTACACCTTC. It encodes CSVGGTASYGYTF.

This sequence joins TRBV25-1 and TRBJ2-2; D unresolved. With 2 bases removed from V and 4 bases from J, the gap between germline ends came to 17 bases. Germline V lookup: CDR1 MGHDK, CDR2 SYGVNS. This CDR3 region has 17 residues. CDR3 residues: CASSEAQTKLGTGELFF. CDR3 nucleotide sequence: TGTGCCAGCAGTGAAGCCCAAACGAAATTGGGCACCGGGGAGCTGTTTTTT.